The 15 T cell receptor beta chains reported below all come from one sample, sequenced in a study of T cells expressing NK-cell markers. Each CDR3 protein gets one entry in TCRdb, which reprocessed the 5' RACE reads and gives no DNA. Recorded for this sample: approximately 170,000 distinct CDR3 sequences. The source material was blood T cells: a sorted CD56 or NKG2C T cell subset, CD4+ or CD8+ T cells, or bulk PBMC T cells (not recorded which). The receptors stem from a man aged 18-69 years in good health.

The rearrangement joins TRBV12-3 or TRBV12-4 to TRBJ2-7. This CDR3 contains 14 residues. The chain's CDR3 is CASSLGYRFHEQYF.

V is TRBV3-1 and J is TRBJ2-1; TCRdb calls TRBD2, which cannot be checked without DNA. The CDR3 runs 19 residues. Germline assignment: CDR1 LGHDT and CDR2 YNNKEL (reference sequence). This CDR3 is CASSQDPNLAGGHYNEQFF.

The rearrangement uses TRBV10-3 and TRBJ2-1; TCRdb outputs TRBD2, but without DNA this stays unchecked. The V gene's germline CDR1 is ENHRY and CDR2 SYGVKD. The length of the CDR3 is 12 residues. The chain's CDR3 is CAISGPLGEQFF.

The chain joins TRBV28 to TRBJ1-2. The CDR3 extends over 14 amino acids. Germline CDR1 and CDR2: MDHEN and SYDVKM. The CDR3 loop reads CASSNSLFNYGYTF.

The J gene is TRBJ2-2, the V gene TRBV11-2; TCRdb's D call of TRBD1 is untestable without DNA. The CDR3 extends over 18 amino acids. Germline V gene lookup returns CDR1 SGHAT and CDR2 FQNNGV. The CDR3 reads CASSLGPGQGVNTGELFF.

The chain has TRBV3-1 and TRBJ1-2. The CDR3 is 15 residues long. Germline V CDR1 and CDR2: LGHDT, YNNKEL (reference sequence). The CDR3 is CASSQAGGGNYGYTF.

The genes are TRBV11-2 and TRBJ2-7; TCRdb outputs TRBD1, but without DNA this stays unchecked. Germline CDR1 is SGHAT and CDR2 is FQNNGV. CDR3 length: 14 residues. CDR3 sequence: CASSWTGQGNEQYF.

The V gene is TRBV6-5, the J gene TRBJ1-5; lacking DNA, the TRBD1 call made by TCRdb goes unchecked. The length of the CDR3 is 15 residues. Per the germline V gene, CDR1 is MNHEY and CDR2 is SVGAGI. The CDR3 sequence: CASSTVGQGRQPQHF.

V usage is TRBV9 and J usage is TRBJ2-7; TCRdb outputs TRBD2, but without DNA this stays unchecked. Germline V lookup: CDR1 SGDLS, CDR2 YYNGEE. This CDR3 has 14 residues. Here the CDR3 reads CASSMSGLSYEQYF.

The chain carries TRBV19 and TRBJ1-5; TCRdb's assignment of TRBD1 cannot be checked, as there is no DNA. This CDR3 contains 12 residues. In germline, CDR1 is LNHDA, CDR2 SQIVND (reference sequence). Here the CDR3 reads CASGQGLQPQHF. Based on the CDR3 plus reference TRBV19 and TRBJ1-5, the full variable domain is DGGITQSPKYLFRKEGQNVTLSCEQNLNHDAMYWYRQDPGQGLRLIYYSQIVNDFQKGDIAEGYSVSREKKESFPLTVTSAQKNPTAFYLCASGQGLQPQHFGDGTRLSIL.

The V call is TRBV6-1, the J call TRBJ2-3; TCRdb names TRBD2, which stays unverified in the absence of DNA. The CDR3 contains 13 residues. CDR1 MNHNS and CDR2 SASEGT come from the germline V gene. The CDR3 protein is CAEGSGDSDTQYF.

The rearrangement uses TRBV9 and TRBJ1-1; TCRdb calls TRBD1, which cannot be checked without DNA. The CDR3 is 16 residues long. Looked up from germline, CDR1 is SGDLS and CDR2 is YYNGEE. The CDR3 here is CASSPDLTGGPGEAFF.

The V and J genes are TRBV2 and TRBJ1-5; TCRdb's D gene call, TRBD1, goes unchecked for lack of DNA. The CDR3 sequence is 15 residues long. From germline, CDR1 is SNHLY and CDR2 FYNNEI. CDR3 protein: CASSEAQGAYQPQHF.

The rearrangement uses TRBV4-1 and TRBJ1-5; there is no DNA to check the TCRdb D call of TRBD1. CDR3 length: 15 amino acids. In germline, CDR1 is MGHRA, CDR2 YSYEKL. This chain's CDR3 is CASSQEGHGNQPQHF.

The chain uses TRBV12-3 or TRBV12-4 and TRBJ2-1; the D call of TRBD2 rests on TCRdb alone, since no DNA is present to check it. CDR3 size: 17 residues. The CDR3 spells CASSQLPSDGNYNEQFF.